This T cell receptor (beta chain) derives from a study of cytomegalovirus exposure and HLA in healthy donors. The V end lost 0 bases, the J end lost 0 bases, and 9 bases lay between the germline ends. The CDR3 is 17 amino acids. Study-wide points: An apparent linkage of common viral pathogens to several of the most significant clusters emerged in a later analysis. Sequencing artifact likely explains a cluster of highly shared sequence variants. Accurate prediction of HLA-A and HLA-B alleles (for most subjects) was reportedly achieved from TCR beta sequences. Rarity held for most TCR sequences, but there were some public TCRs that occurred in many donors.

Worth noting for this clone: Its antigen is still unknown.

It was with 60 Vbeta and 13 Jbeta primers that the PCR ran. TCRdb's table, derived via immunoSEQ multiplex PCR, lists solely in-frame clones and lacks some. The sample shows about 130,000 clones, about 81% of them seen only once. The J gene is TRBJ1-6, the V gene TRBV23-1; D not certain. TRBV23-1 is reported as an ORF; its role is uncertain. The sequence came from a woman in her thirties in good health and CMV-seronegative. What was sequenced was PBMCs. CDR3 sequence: CASSQSPGSSYNSPLHF. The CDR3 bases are TGCGCCAGCAGTCAATCACCGGGTAGCTCCTATAATTCACCCCTCCACTTT.